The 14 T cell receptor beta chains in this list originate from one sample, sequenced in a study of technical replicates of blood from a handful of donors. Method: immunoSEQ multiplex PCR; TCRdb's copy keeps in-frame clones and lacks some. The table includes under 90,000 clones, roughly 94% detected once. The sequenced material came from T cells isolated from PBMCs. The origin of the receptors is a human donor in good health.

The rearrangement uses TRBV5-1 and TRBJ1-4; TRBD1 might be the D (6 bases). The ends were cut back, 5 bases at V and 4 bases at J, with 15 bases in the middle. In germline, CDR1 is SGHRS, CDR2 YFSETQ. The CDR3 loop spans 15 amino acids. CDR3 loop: CASSFYGQLNEKLFF. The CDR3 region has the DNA TGCGCCAGCAGTTTTTACGGACAGCTTAATGAAAAACTGTTTTTT.

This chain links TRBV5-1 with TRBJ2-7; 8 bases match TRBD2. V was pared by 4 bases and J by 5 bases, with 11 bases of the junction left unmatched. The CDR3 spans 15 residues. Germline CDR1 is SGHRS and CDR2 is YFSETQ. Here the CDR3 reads CASSLSRGGGNEQYF. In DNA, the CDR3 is TGCGCCAGCAGCCTCAGTCGGGGCGGGGGGAACGAGCAGTACTTC.

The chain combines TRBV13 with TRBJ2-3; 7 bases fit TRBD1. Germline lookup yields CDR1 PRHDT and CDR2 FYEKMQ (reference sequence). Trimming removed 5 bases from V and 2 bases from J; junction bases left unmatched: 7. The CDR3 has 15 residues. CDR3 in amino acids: CASSRYRGYTDTQYF. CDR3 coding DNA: TGTGCCAGCAGCCGATACAGGGGATACACAGATACGCAGTATTTT. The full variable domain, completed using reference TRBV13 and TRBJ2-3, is AAGVIQSPRHLIKEKRETATLKCYPIPRHDTVYWYQQGPGQDPQFLISFYEKMQSDKGSIPDRFSAQQFSDYHSELNMSSLELGDSALYFCASSRYRGYTDTQYFGPGTRLTVL.

The CDR3 bases are TGTGCCAGCAGCGGCGGAGGGCTAGCCTACAATGAGCAGTTCTTC. Translated: CASSGGGLAYNEQFF. The V gene is TRBV5-6, the J gene TRBJ2-1; D might be TRBD2 (6 bases). The germline V gene encodes CDR1 SGHDT and CDR2 YYEEEE. The CDR3 extends over 15 amino acids. The V and J ends lost 4 bases and 2 bases respectively, with 13 bases between them.

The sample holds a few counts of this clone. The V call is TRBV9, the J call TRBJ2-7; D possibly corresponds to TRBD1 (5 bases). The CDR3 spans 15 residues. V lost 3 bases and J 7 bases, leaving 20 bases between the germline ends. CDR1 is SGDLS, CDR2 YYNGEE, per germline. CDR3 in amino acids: CASSEGRDPGREQYF. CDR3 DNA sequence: TGTGCCAGCAGCGAGGGGCGAGACCCAGGTAGGGAGCAGTACTTC.

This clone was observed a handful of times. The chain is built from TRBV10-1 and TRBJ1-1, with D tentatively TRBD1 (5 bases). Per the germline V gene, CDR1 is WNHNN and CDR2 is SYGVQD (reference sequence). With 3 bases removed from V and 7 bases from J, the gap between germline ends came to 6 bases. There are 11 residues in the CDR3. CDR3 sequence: CASSDGHEAFF. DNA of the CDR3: TGCGCCAGCAGTGATGGACATGAAGCTTTCTTT.

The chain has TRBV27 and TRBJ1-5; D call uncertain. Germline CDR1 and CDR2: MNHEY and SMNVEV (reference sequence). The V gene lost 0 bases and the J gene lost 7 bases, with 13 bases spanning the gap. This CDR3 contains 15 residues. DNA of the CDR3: TGTGCCAGCAGTTTATCGACTCCTAGCTGGCAGCCCCAGCATTTT. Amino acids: CASSLSTPSWQPQHF.

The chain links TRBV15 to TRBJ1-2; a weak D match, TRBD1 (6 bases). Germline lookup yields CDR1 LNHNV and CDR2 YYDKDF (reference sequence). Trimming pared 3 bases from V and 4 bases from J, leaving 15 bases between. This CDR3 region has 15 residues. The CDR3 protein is CATSREVGAGYGYTF. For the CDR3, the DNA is TGTGCCACCAGCAGGGAGGTGGGGGCCGGCTATGGCTACACCTTC. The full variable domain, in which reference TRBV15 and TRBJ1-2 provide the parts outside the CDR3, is DAMVIQNPRYQVTQFGKPVTLSCSQTLNHNVMYWYQQKSSQAPKLLFHYYDKDFNNEADTPDNFQSRRPNTSFCFLDIRSPGLGDTAMYLCATSREVGAGYGYTFGSGTRLTVV.

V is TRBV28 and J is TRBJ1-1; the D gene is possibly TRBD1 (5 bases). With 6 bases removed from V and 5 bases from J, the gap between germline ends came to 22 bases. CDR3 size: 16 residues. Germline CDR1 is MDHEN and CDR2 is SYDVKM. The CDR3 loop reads CASSPNRWGGGTEAFF. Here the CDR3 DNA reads TGTGCCAGCAGCCCGAACAGATGGGGGGGTGGAACTGAAGCTTTCTTT.

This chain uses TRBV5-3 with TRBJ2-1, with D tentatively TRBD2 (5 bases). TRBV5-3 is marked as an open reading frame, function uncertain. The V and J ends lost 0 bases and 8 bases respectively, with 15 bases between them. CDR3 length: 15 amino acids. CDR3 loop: CARSLGKDCSDEQFF. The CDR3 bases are TGTGCCAGAAGCTTGGGAAAGGACTGCTCCGATGAGCAGTTCTTC.

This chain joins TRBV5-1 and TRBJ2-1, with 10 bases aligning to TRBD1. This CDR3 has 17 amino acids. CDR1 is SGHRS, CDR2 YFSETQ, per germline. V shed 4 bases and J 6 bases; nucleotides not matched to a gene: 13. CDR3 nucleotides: TGCGCCAGCAGCCTCAACCCCGGGACAGGGGTGAGCAATGAGCAGTTCTTC. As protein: CASSLNPGTGVSNEQFF.

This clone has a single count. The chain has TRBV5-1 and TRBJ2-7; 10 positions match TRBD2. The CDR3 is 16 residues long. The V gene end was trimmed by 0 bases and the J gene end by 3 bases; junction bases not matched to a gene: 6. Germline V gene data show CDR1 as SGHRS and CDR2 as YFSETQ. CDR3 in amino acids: CASSLAASGGFYEQYF. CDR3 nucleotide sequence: TGCGCCAGCAGCTTGGCCGCTAGCGGGGGTTTCTACGAGCAGTACTTC.

CDR3 in amino acids: CASSRLRTGNEKLFF. The CDR3 region has the DNA TGTGCCAGCAGCCGACTGAGGACAGGGAATGAAAAACTGTTTTTT. The gene calls are TRBV7-9 and TRBJ1-4; 8 bases are shared with TRBD1. V shed 5 bases and J 5 bases; nucleotides not matched to a gene: 7. Germline CDR1 SEHNR, CDR2 FQNEAQ (reference sequence). This CDR3 has 15 residues.

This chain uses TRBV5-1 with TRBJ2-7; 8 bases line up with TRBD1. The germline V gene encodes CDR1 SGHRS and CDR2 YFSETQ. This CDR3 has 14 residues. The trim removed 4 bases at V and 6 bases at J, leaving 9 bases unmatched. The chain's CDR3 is CASSAQTGVVEQYF. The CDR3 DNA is TGCGCCAGCAGCGCCCAGACAGGGGTCGTCGAGCAGTACTTC.